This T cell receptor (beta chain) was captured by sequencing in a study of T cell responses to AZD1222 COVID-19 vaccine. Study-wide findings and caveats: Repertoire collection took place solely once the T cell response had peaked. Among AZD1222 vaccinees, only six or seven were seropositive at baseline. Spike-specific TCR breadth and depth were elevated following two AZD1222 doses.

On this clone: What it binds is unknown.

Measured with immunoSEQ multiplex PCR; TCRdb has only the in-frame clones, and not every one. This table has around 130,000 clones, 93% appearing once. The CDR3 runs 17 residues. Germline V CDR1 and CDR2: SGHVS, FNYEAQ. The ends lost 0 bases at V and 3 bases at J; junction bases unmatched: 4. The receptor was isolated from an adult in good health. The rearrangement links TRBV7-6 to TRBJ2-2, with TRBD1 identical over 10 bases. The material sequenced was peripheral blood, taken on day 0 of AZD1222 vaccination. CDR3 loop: CASSLAAGQGDTGELFF. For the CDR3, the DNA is TGTGCCAGCAGCTTAGCGGCCGGACAGGGGGACACCGGGGAGCTGTTTTTT.